A single sample gave rise to the 27 T cell receptor beta chains below, sequenced in a study of cytomegalovirus exposure and HLA in healthy donors. Sequenced by immunoSEQ multiplex PCR; TCRdb stores in-frame clones only, minus some. The data contain about 140,000 clones, just under 85% of them singletons. The source material was PBMCs. Receptor source: a man aged 25 to 40 in good health and CMV-seropositive.

On this clone: Other DNA sequences in the same sample also yield this CDR3. The chain is built from TRBV9 and TRBJ2-1, with a weak D call TRBD1 (6 bases). CDR1 is SGDLS and CDR2 is YYNGEE in the germline V gene. This CDR3 has 13 residues. Trimming left V 3 bases short and J 4 bases short, with 8 bases between. The CDR3 DNA sequence: TGTGCCAGCAGCGGGGGGCTGTACAATGAGCAGTTCTTC. This encodes CASSGGLYNEQFF.

This chain links TRBV5-4 with TRBJ1-2; tentatively, D is TRBD1 (6 bases). Germline CDR1 and CDR2: SGHNT and YYREEE (reference sequence). The length of the CDR3 is 14 residues. The V and J ends lost 0 bases and 4 bases respectively, with 10 bases between them. CDR3 coding DNA: TGTGCCAGCAGCTTGGAGACCAGGGGCTATGGCTACACCTTC. Translation gives CASSLETRGYGYTF.

In its sample, this clone was seen many times. The sample holds other DNA sequences that translate to the same CDR3. The chain uses TRBV6-5 and TRBJ2-3; 10 nucleotides agree with TRBD2. Germline loops: CDR1 MNHEY, CDR2 SVGAGI. This CDR3 is 15 amino acids long. V was clipped by 6 bases and J by 1 base; unmatched bases: 4. The CDR3 sequence is CASRTGLAGTDTQYF. The CDR3 DNA follows: TGTGCCAGCAGGACAGGACTAGCGGGCACAGATACGCAGTATTTT.

The sample holds one count of this clone. The chain recombines TRBV5-1 with TRBJ2-5; TRBD2 matches 9 bases. CDR1 and CDR2 (germline): SGHRS, YFSETQ. The CDR3 sequence is 15 residues long. J lost 5 bases, V lost 4 bases, and 9 bases had no gene match. CDR3 residues: CASSPIGGGAETQYF. DNA of the CDR3: TGCGCCAGCAGCCCTATCGGCGGGGGGGCCGAGACCCAGTACTTC.

The chain has TRBV29-1 and TRBJ2-2; the match to TRBD2 covers 8 bases. The V gene's germline CDR1 is SQVTM and CDR2 ANQGSEA. The CDR3 length is 14 residues. V trimming: 6 bases; J trimming: 1 base; junction bases outside the gene matches: 4. CDR3 coding DNA: TGCAGCGTACGTAGCGGGGAGAACACCGGGGAGCTGTTTTTT. Its translation is CSVRSGENTGELFF.

The V and J genes are TRBV5-1 and TRBJ1-2; D unclear. V was cut by 1 base and J by 3 bases, with 10 bases left in between. The CDR3 has 14 residues. Germline assignment: CDR1 SGHRS and CDR2 YFSETQ. CDR3 nucleotide sequence: TGCGCCAGCAGCTTGTCGGGGTTAGACTATGGCTACACCTTC. Protein product: CASSLSGLDYGYTF. The variable domain in full, completed from reference TRBV5-1 and TRBJ1-2, reads KAGVTQTPRYLIKTRGQQVTLSCSPISGHRSVSWYQQTPGQGLQFLFEYFSETQRNKGNFPGRFSGRQFSNSRSEMNVSTLELGDSALYLCASSLSGLDYGYTFGSGTRLTVV.

The chain joins TRBV7-3 to TRBJ2-7; D is undetermined. This CDR3 is built from 13 residues. CDR1 is SGHTA, CDR2 FQGTGA, per germline. V was cut by 2 bases and J by 3 bases, with 8 bases left in between. This CDR3 is CASSLGLGYEQYF. The CDR3 bases are TGTGCCAGCAGCTTAGGCCTAGGCTACGAGCAGTACTTC.

The V and J genes are TRBV7-2 and TRBJ1-1; D gene uncertain. V gave up 2 bases and J gave up 1 base, with 14 bases separating them. Germline CDR1 and CDR2: SGHTA and FQGNSA. This CDR3 region has 16 residues. CDR3 in DNA: TGTGCCAGCAGCTTACGGACGGGAAGAGGGAACACTGAAGCTTTCTTT. Protein: CASSLRTGRGNTEAFF.

The V and J genes are TRBV6-1 and TRBJ2-1, with a weak D call TRBD1 (6 bases). Germline-derived CDR1 and CDR2 are MNHNS and SASEGT. Trimming took 4 bases from V and 2 from J, leaving 12 bases between them. The CDR3 spans 15 residues. This chain's CDR3 is CASSAGTRAYNEQFF. The CDR3 nucleotides are TGTGCCAGCAGTGCCGGGACAAGGGCCTACAATGAGCAGTTCTTC.

The chain carries TRBV30 and TRBJ2-2; TRBD2 matches 8 bases. V shed 4 bases, J shed 6 bases, and the junction held 10 bases outside the gene matches. The CDR3 is made up of 15 amino acids. Germline V gene data show CDR1 as GTSNPN and CDR2 as SVGIG (reference sequence). The CDR3 DNA sequence: TGTGCCTGGATTGCGTACAGCGGGAGAGCCGGGGAGCTGTTTTTT. The encoded protein is CAWIAYSGRAGELFF.

This chain uses TRBV7-8 with TRBJ2-7, with 9 bases lining up with TRBD2. The length of the CDR3 is 16 residues. Per germline, CDR1 SGHVS and CDR2 FQNEAQ. The junction had 11 bases not matched to a gene; V was cut back by 4 bases and J by 4 bases. CDR3 loop: CASSSGAGTSFYEQYF. Here the CDR3 DNA reads TGTGCCAGCAGCTCGGGGGCAGGGACTAGCTTTTACGAGCAGTACTTC.

The chain recombines TRBV5-1 with TRBJ2-7, with TRBD1 identical over 9 bases. CDR1 SGHRS and CDR2 YFSETQ come from the germline V gene. The V and J ends lost 7 bases and 2 bases, in that order; junction bases with no gene match: 7. The CDR3 is 14 residues long. The CDR3 region has the DNA TGCGCCAGCTCCCCGACAGGGGGAACCTACGAGCAGTACTTC. This gives the protein CASSPTGGTYEQYF. The complete variable domain, with remaining parts taken from reference TRBV5-1 and TRBJ2-7, reads KAGVTQTPRYLIKTRGQQVTLSCSPISGHRSVSWYQQTPGQGLQFLFEYFSETQRNKGNFPGRFSGRQFSNSRSEMNVSTLELGDSALYLCASSPTGGTYEQYFGPGTRLTVT.

The gene calls are TRBV11-1 and TRBJ1-2; 8 bases fit TRBD1. Germline lookup yields CDR1 SGHAT and CDR2 FQDESV (reference sequence). Unmatched junction bases numbered 6, after V lost 2 bases and J lost 7 bases. The CDR3 has 14 residues. CDR3: CASSLLGTGGGYTF. CDR3 DNA: TGTGCCAGCAGCTTACTGGGGACAGGAGGTGGCTACACCTTC.

The V call is TRBV5-6, the J call TRBJ1-2; D is ambiguous. The CDR3 has 13 residues. CDR1 SGHDT and CDR2 YYEEEE come from the germline V gene. Trimming removed 2 bases from V and 2 bases from J, with 7 bases in between. The CDR3 DNA is TGTGCCAGCAGCTTAGAACAGAACTATGGCTACACCTTC. It codes for CASSLEQNYGYTF.

This clone has at least ten counts. The J gene is TRBJ1-1, the V gene TRBV7-9, with 8 bases that match TRBD1. Germline V gives CDR1 SEHNR, CDR2 FQNEAQ (reference sequence). V was pared by 5 bases and J by 8 bases, with 1 base of the junction left unmatched. The CDR3 runs to 11 residues. The CDR3 loop reads CASSRDREAFF. The CDR3 DNA reads TGTGCCAGCAGCCGGGACAGGGAAGCTTTCTTT. Complete variable domain (other parts from reference TRBV7-9 and TRBJ1-1): DTGVSQNPRHKITKRGQNVTFRCDPISEHNRLYWYRQTLGQGPEFLTYFQNEAQLEKSRLLSDRFSAERPKGSFSTLEIQRTEQGDSAMYLCASSRDREAFFGQGTRLTVV.

The gene calls are TRBV7-3 and TRBJ2-6; the D gene is possibly TRBD1 (5 bases). This CDR3 spans 15 amino acids. Trimming took off 6 bases at V and 1 base at J, with 10 bases between the two ends. The germline CDR1 and CDR2 sequences are SGHTA and FQGTGA. The chain's CDR3 is CASSQGFSGANVLTF. DNA for the CDR3: TGTGCCAGCAGTCAGGGTTTTTCTGGGGCCAACGTCCTGACTTTC.

As to this clone: The same CDR3 also results from other DNA sequences found in this sample. The chain is built from TRBV5-4 and TRBJ2-3; 11 nucleotides agree with TRBD2. The J segment lost 0 bases and the V segment lost 2 bases, leaving 2 bases of the junction unmatched. In germline, CDR1 is SGHNT, CDR2 YYREEE (reference sequence). This CDR3 spans 16 amino acids. The CDR3 DNA is TGTGCCAGCAGCTTCCGACTAGCGGGAAGCACAGATACGCAGTATTTT. Translating it yields CASSFRLAGSTDTQYF.

In this sample, this clone turned up a few times. V usage is TRBV6-1 and J usage is TRBJ1-2; TRBD1 matches 7 bases. The germline CDR1 and CDR2 sequences are MNHNS and SASEGT. This CDR3 comprises 13 residues. Trimming cost V 4 bases and J 7 bases; bases outside gene matches: 6. The CDR3 reads CASSATGVGGYTF. The DNA of the CDR3 is TGTGCCAGCAGTGCCACAGGGGTAGGTGGCTACACCTTC.

The V call is TRBV6-1, the J call TRBJ1-4; 10 positions agree with TRBD1. The junction had 7 bases not matched to a gene; V was cut back by 8 bases and J by 7 bases. The germline CDR1 and CDR2 sequences are MNHNS and SASEGT. The CDR3 is 14 amino acids. The chain's CDR3 is CASRTGQGGEKLFF. DNA of the CDR3: TGTGCCAGCCGTACCGGACAGGGGGGTGAAAAACTGTTTTTT.

V is TRBV11-2 and J is TRBJ2-1, with 8 bases identical to TRBD1. J was trimmed by 3 bases and V by 5 bases; bases with no gene match: 6. The CDR3 has 15 amino acids. Germline V gene sequence: CDR1 SGHAT, CDR2 FQNNGV. In DNA, the CDR3 is TGTGCCAGCAGCCCGACAGGGGTGTACTACAATGAGCAGTTCTTC. It encodes CASSPTGVYYNEQFF.

The chain carries TRBV2 and TRBJ2-1; a possible D gene is TRBD1 (6 bases). The CDR3 loop spans 17 amino acids. Germline V CDR1 and CDR2: SNHLY, FYNNEI. Between the trimmed V and J ends, which lost 6 bases and 9 bases, there was a span of 27 bases. CDR3 in DNA: TGTGCCAGCAGGGGCAGCTACAGGGATCCCTTGAACAGTGAGCAGTTCTTC. Translation: CASRGSYRDPLNSEQFF.

The genes are TRBV7-6 and TRBJ2-3; TRBD2 aligns across 10 bases. The CDR3 runs 18 residues. Germline V CDR1 and CDR2: SGHVS, FNYEAQ. With 2 bases clipped from V and 2 bases from J, the junction kept 10 bases outside the gene matches. The CDR3, as DNA: TGTGCCAGCAGCTTAAATGCCGAAAGCGGGAGGGTCACAGATACGCAGTATTTT. Protein sequence: CASSLNAESGRVTDTQYF.

This sequence joins TRBV27 and TRBJ2-2; D is possibly TRBD1 (5 bases). The CDR3 totals 15 residues. Trimming cost V 5 bases and J 2 bases, with 12 bases left between them. The germline V gene has CDR1 MNHEY and CDR2 SMNVEV (reference sequence). The CDR3 loop reads CASSPSQGNTGELFF. The DNA for the CDR3 is TGTGCCAGCAGTCCCTCGCAGGGTAACACCGGGGAGCTGTTTTTT.

The rearrangement uses TRBV5-1 and TRBJ1-2, with 10 bases aligning to TRBD1. Germline assignment: CDR1 SGHRS and CDR2 YFSETQ. The CDR3 sequence is 18 residues long. J was trimmed by 4 bases and V by 3 bases; bases with no gene match: 15. In nucleotides, the CDR3 is TGCGCCAGCAGCTCTCCCTCCGGGACAGGGGCATCTGTCTATGGCTACACCTTC. Its translation: CASSSPSGTGASVYGYTF.

The chain employs TRBV2 and TRBJ1-4, with 9 positions matching TRBD1. J was trimmed by 9 bases and V by 8 bases; bases with no gene match: 4. Looked up from germline, CDR1 is SNHLY and CDR2 is FYNNEI. CDR3 length equals 12 residues. CDR3 coding DNA: TGTGCCAGCGGGGACAGGGATAAAAAACTGTTTTTT. It encodes CASGDRDKKLFF.

As to this clone: One end of the junction fails to match germline, which may point to a read error. CDR3 DNA sequence: TGTGCCAGCAGCTCCTCGACTGAGCCGCGTCTCTTC. The encoded protein is CASSSSTEPRLF. J is TRBJ2-7 and V is TRBV7-9; D not resolved. Germline V gene sequence: CDR1 SEHNR, CDR2 FQNEAQ (reference sequence). The CDR3 runs to 12 residues.

This sequence joins TRBV7-3 and TRBJ2-7; TRBD1 is a possible D gene (5 bases). This CDR3 is 13 amino acids long. Per germline, CDR1 SGHTA and CDR2 FQGTGA. V was clipped by 3 bases and J by 4 bases, with 10 bases between them. In DNA form, the CDR3 reads TGTGCCAGCAGCTTCCCAGGGCGGTACGAGCAGTACTTC. Amino acid sequence: CASSFPGRYEQYF.